Shown below are 14 T cell receptor beta chains from a single sample sequenced in a study of blood T cell repertoires in COVID-19. Sequenced by immunoSEQ multiplex PCR; TCRdb stores in-frame clones only, minus some. The sample shows fewer than 300,000 clones, approximately 89% of them seen only once. The sample taken for sequencing was peripheral blood. All receptors come from a woman aged 25 to 39 with COVID-19, enrolled during active disease.

The J gene is TRBJ2-1, the V gene TRBV3-1 (or the pseudogene TRBV3-2); TRBD2 matches at 9 bases. With 7 bases clipped from V and 7 bases from J, the junction kept 11 bases outside the gene matches. The germline V gene encodes CDR1 LGHDT and CDR2 YNNKEL (reference sequence). CDR3 length: 15 amino acids. As DNA, the CDR3 is TGTGCCAGCACCGTAGGGACTAGCAACTTTAATGAGCAGTTCTTC. Amino acid sequence: CASTVGTSNFNEQFF.

The rearrangement joins TRBV6-5 to TRBJ2-3; D is ambiguous. CDR1 is MNHEY and CDR2 is SVGAGI in the germline V gene. The CDR3 has 12 residues. V dropped 7 bases and J dropped 4 bases, with 9 bases sitting between them. As DNA, the CDR3 is TGTGCCAGCAAGGCGGTCCCAGATACGCAGTATTTT. Protein sequence: CASKAVPDTQYF.

The V and J genes are TRBV6-6 and TRBJ2-2, with TRBD1 identical over 7 bases. The J segment lost 5 bases and the V segment lost 0 bases, leaving 6 bases of the junction unmatched. Germline CDR1 reads MNHNY; CDR2 reads SVGAGI (reference sequence). The CDR3 runs to 16 residues. CDR3 nucleotide sequence: TGTGCCAGCAGTTACTCGACCGGGACAGCGACCGGGGAGCTGTTTTTT. Translating gives CASSYSTGTATGELFF.

The chain is built from TRBV7-9 and TRBJ2-1; 13 bases are shared with TRBD2. V lost 3 bases and J lost 7; bases outside the gene matches: 9. The germline V gene encodes CDR1 SEHNR and CDR2 FQNEAQ (reference sequence). The CDR3 spans 17 residues. DNA of the CDR3: TGTGCCAGCAGCTTGAACGCCGGGACTAGCGGGACAAATGAGCAGTTCTTC. Translating gives CASSLNAGTSGTNEQFF.

This chain links TRBV7-9 with TRBJ2-6, with D maybe TRBD1 (5 bases). The CDR3 has 13 amino acids. CDR1 is SEHNR and CDR2 is FQNEAQ in the germline V gene (reference sequence). The germline V and J ends were trimmed by 1 base and 18 bases, with 16 bases remaining between them. The CDR3 spells CASSLGQGGFWTF. The DNA of the CDR3 is TGTGCCAGCAGCTTAGGTCAGGGTGGGTTCTGGACTTTC.

The rearrangement joins TRBV5-8 to TRBJ1-5; D is unresolved. The CDR3 sequence is 17 residues long. Germline lookup yields CDR1 SGHTS and CDR2 YDEGEE. V was pared by 0 bases and J by 0 bases, with 13 bases between. The chain's CDR3 is CASSLGGVDTSNQPQHF. DNA of the CDR3: TGTGCCAGCAGCTTGGGCGGGGTCGATACTAGCAATCAGCCCCAGCATTTT.

The chain has TRBV19 and TRBJ1-3; no definite D call. Trimming shortened V by 6 bases and J by 8 bases, and 17 bases separated the two germline ends. This CDR3 spans 14 amino acids. CDR1 LNHDA and CDR2 SQIVND come from the germline V gene (reference sequence). CDR3 residues: CASRPAAASDTIYF. CDR3 in DNA: TGTGCCAGTAGACCCGCAGCAGCGAGTGACACCATATATTTT. Full variable domain (remainder filled in from reference TRBV19 and TRBJ1-3): DGGITQSPKYLFRKEGQNVTLSCEQNLNHDAMYWYRQDPGQGLRLIYYSQIVNDFQKGDIAEGYSVSREKKESFPLTVTSAQKNPTAFYLCASRPAAASDTIYFGEGSWLTVV.

This chain uses TRBV12-1 with TRBJ1-5. TRBV12-1 is flagged as a pseudogene. CDR3 length equals 15 residues. The CDR3 nucleotides are TGTGCCAGCAGCTTATTTATGAGGGTTGGACAGCCCCAGCATTTT. It specifies CASSLFMRVGQPQHF.

This clone was counted between two and nine times. This chain uses TRBV2 with TRBJ1-5; weak D call: TRBD1 (5 bases). The CDR3 has 16 amino acids. The ends were cut back, 2 bases at V and 3 bases at J, with 14 bases in the middle. CDR1 SNHLY and CDR2 FYNNEI come from the germline V gene. This chain's CDR3 is CASSERGLPYNQPQHF. CDR3 bases: TGTGCCAGCAGTGAAAGGGGCTTACCCTACAATCAGCCCCAGCATTTT.

V and J are TRBV5-6 and TRBJ1-2, with D perhaps TRBD1 (6 bases). From germline, CDR1 is SGHDT and CDR2 YYEEEE. The V end was cut by 4 bases, the J end by 2 bases, with 24 bases between. The CDR3 sequence is 18 residues long. The CDR3 DNA is TGTGCCAGCAGCCCTAAAGCCGGGGGGGCCCGAAGAAACTATGGCTACACCTTC. The encoded protein is CASSPKAGGARRNYGYTF.

The chain employs TRBV15 and TRBJ1-1, with a tentative D call TRBD1 (6 bases). This CDR3 is built from 13 residues. Germline V gene sequence: CDR1 LNHNV, CDR2 YYDKDF (reference sequence). V lost 0 bases, J lost 8 bases, and 10 bases lay in between. The CDR3 DNA reads TGTGCCACCAGCAGAGAACAGGGACTAGAAGCTTTCTTT. The encoded protein is CATSREQGLEAFF.

The rearrangement joins TRBV3-1 (or the pseudogene TRBV3-2) to TRBJ1-1, with TRBD1 matching 11 bases. Germline trimming cut 0 bases from V and 10 bases from J; bases unmatched to any gene: 4. The germline V gene encodes CDR1 LGHDT and CDR2 YNNKEL (reference sequence). The CDR3 consists of 14 residues. CDR3 in amino acids: CASSQDKGTGGAFF. DNA for the CDR3: TGTGCCAGCAGCCAAGATAAAGGGACAGGGGGAGCTTTCTTT.

CDR3: CASNPTGSNQPQHF. The CDR3 coding sequence is TGTGCCAGCAACCCGACAGGTAGCAATCAGCCCCAGCATTTT. The chain carries TRBV6-2 or TRBV6-3 and TRBJ1-5; D perhaps matches TRBD1 (6 bases). CDR3 length equals 14 residues. Trimming removed 7 bases from V and 0 bases from J, with 10 bases in between. Germline loops: CDR1 MNHEY, CDR2 SVGEGT.

V gene TRBV6-6 combines with J gene TRBJ2-5; no firm D call. Trimming stripped 4 bases from V and 4 bases from J, with 10 bases between. The CDR3 is made up of 13 amino acids. Germline CDR1 is MNHNY and CDR2 is SVGAGI (reference sequence). The CDR3 sequence is CASSFSERETQYF. The CDR3 nucleotides read TGTGCCAGCAGTTTTAGTGAGAGAGAGACCCAGTACTTC.